This entry features one TCR beta chain sequence. Authors' analysis steps: Amplification from reference gene primers served as the basis for estimated nucleated cell counts. Using immunoSEQ multiplex PCR, the repertoire was profiled, and TCRdb retains in-frame clones only, with some absent. The V and J calls and clone size are taken from that table; D and trimming were inferred from the DNA. This table has about 38,000 clones, roughly 90% appearing once. Germline V gene lookup returns CDR1 LNHDA and CDR2 SQIVND (reference sequence). With 4 bases removed from V and 4 bases from J, the gap between germline ends came to 19 bases. The length of the CDR3 is 16 residues. The record originates from a study of blood T cell repertoires in COVID-19. Turning to the study itself: Nucleic acid was either cDNA or gDNA, and it came from T cells, B-cell-depleted T cells, or PBMCs.

Sequencing used peripheral blood. The chain joins TRBV19 to TRBJ1-2; maybe TRBD1 (6 bases). This TCR was sampled from a human donor in a cohort sampled during active COVID-19. The CDR3 DNA is TGTGCCAGTAGTAGTCGAGGGGGGGCGCAGGTCTATGGCTACACCTTC. It yields the protein CASSSRGGAQVYGYTF.